A selection of T cell receptor beta chains follows, all from one sample in a study of shared clonotypes between healthy human individuals. TCRdb's table, derived via immunoSEQ multiplex PCR, lists solely in-frame clones and lacks some. Seen here are roughly 1.5 million clones, 95% to 99% observed once, and the top ten hold approximately 0.44%. Sample: naive CD4+ T cells sorted from blood. The origin of the receptors is a man younger than 45 in good health. The CDR3 runs from the conserved cysteine through the conserved F or W. The D gene is left open where the match is weak. Clone size is stated in some rows and not others, as once, few, many or a class when expanded.

size: -; V: TRBV5-1; D: TRBD2; J: TRBJ2-4; length: 19; DNA: TGCGCCAGCAGCTTGGAGATCGCTAGCGGGAGAGTAGCCAAAAACATTCAGTACTTC; CDR3: CASSLEIASGRVAKNIQYF
size: -; V: TRBV11-2; D: TRBD2; J: TRBJ2-2; length: 19; DNA: TGTGCCAGCAGCTTCCCGGTGTGGGGCGGGAGTAGGAGTACCGGGGAGCTGTTTTTT; CDR3: CASSFPVWGGSRSTGELFF
size: -; V: TRBV5-8; D: -; J: TRBJ1-2; length: 14; DNA: TGTGCCAGCAGCTTGGACCAGGGAAACTATGGCTACACCTTC; CDR3: CASSLDQGNYGYTF
size: -; V: TRBV2; D: TRBD2; J: TRBJ2-7; length: 14; DNA: TGTGCCATCCAGACTAGCGGGAGGCAGGGCGAGCAGTACTTC; CDR3: CAIQTSGRQGEQYF
size: -; V: TRBV6-6; D: -; J: TRBJ2-7; length: 13; DNA: TGTGCCAGCGGTATGACTAGTTACTACGAGCAGTACTTC; CDR3: CASGMTSYYEQYF
size: -; V: TRBV11-2; D: -; J: TRBJ2-7; length: 12; DNA: TGTGCCAGCAGCTCGGGGAAGAGGGAGCAGTACTTC; CDR3: CASSSGKREQYF
size: -; V: TRBV6-5; D: TRBD1; J: TRBJ2-5; length: 14; DNA: TGTGCCAGCAGTTCGTGGACAGGTGACGAGACCCAGTACTTC; CDR3: CASSSWTGDETQYF
size: -; V: TRBV11-2; D: -; J: TRBJ1-2; length: 12; DNA: TGTGCCAGCAGCTTCCGACTCGAGGGCTACACCTTC; CDR3: CASSFRLEGYTF
size: -; V: TRBV5-4; D: -; J: TRBJ2-5; length: 13; DNA: TGTGCCAGCAGCTTGGCAGGGTTGGAGACCCAGTACTTC; CDR3: CASSLAGLETQYF
size: -; V: TRBV5-4; D: -; J: TRBJ2-7; length: 13; DNA: TGTGCCAGCAGCCGGGACTCACACTACGAGCAGTACTTC; CDR3: CASSRDSHYEQYF
size: -; V: TRBV27; D: TRBD1; J: TRBJ2-1; length: 13; DNA: TGTGCCAGCAAGGGAGAGGGACAGAACGAGCAGTTCTTC; CDR3: CASKGEGQNEQFF
size: once; V: TRBV29-1; D: TRBD1; J: TRBJ2-7; length: 13; DNA: TGCAGCGTTGGCGGACAGGGGTCCTACGAGCAGTACTTC; CDR3: CSVGGQGSYEQYF
size: -; V: TRBV28; D: TRBD1; J: TRBJ2-1; length: 21; DNA: TGTGCCAGCAGTTTAAGGAGCCCGGGACAGGGGGCGCGTGGGTCCTACAATGAGCAGTTCTTC; CDR3: CASSLRSPGQGARGSYNEQFF
size: -; V: TRBV6-6; D: -; J: TRBJ2-7; length: 12; DNA: TGTGCCAGCAGCCCGGGCTCCTACGAGCAGTACTTC; CDR3: CASSPGSYEQYF
size: -; V: TRBV14; D: -; J: TRBJ2-2; length: 15; DNA: TGTGCCAGCAGCCAAGATTCCGTCGGCACCGGGGAGCTGTTTTTT; CDR3: CASSQDSVGTGELFF
size: once; V: TRBV5-5; D: -; J: TRBJ2-3; length: 14; DNA: TGTGCCAGCAGCCCAGCGCCCCGTGTGGATACGCAGTATTTT; CDR3: CASSPAPRVDTQYF
size: -; V: TRBV5-6; D: -; J: TRBJ2-7; length: 13; DNA: TGTGCCAGCAGCTTTCTAACCAGCTACGAGCAGTACTTC; CDR3: CASSFLTSYEQYF
size: -; V: TRBV5-5; D: TRBD1; J: TRBJ2-7; length: 15; DNA: TGTGCCAGCAGCTTGGCCGGGACAGAAGTCTACGAGCAGTACTTC; CDR3: CASSLAGTEVYEQYF
size: -; V: TRBV28; D: -; J: TRBJ2-7; length: 13; DNA: TGTGCCAGCAGTTTGGTAGGGGCCTACGAGCAGTACTTC; CDR3: CASSLVGAYEQYF
size: -; V: TRBV28; D: -; J: TRBJ1-5; length: 15; DNA: TGTGCCAGCAGTTTCCGGAGCCTTCTTTATCAGCCCCAGCATTTT; CDR3: CASSFRSLLYQPQHF
size: once; V: TRBV7-9; D: -; J: TRBJ1-4; length: 17; DNA: TGTGCCAGCAGCTTAGGGATGGCCCCTGCAACTAATGAAAAACTGTTTTTT; CDR3: CASSLGMAPATNEKLFF
size: -; V: TRBV18; D: -; J: TRBJ2-2; length: 15; DNA: TGTGCCAGCTCACCGCGGGCTACGAACACCGGGGAGCTGTTTTTT; CDR3: CASSPRATNTGELFF
size: -; V: TRBV7-9; D: TRBD2; J: TRBJ2-7; length: 16; DNA: TGTGCCAGCAGCTTAGGCGGCGGGAGAGGATCCTACGAGCAGTACTTC; CDR3: CASSLGGGRGSYEQYF
size: -; V: TRBV19; D: -; J: TRBJ2-1; length: 14; DNA: TGTGCCAGTACCCCTTCTGGGTTGTTCGGCGAGCAGTTCTTC; CDR3: CASTPSGLFGEQFF
size: -; V: TRBV4-1; D: -; J: TRBJ2-2; length: 17; DNA: TGCGCCAGCAGCCAAGCCGTCGCAGGGGTGGTCACCGGGGAGCTGTTTTTT; CDR3: CASSQAVAGVVTGELFF
size: -; V: TRBV6-5; D: -; J: TRBJ1-1; length: 15; DNA: TGTGCCAGCAGTTACGGTGGGGTCGGGGAAACAAAAGCTTTCTTT; CDR3: CASSYGGVGETKAFF
size: -; V: TRBV19; D: -; J: TRBJ1-1; length: 12; DNA: TGTGCCAAAGGACCTTTGAACACTGAAGCTTTCTTT; CDR3: CAKGPLNTEAFF
size: -; V: TRBV9; D: -; J: TRBJ1-1; length: 13; DNA: TGTGCCAGCAGCCCGGACCTCAACACTGAAGCTTTCTTT; CDR3: CASSPDLNTEAFF
size: -; V: TRBV5-4; D: -; J: TRBJ2-7; length: 14; DNA: TGTGCCAGCAGCTTGGAGGCTGCTAGCTACGAGCAGTACTTC; CDR3: CASSLEAASYEQYF
size: -; V: TRBV28; D: TRBD2; J: TRBJ2-7; length: 14; DNA: TGTGCCAGCAGGAGACTAGCGGGTCCCTACGAGCAGTACTTC; CDR3: CASRRLAGPYEQYF
size: -; V: TRBV5-5; D: TRBD2; J: TRBJ2-3; length: 14; DNA: TGTGCCAGCCTCGAGGTAGCGGGAAGAAATACGCAGTATTTT; CDR3: CASLEVAGRNTQYF
size: -; V: TRBV6-6; D: -; J: TRBJ1-3; length: 15; DNA: TGTGCCAGCAGTTGGGGGGGGGCTAAAGGAAACACCATATATTTT; CDR3: CASSWGGAKGNTIYF